The 22 T cell receptor beta chains below come from one sample, sequenced in a study of chemoradiotherapy in HPV16-positive cancers (dated by TCRdb to 2022 to 2024). The library came from the immunoSEQ multiplex PCR assay. TCRdb took over this immuneACCESS table, retaining in-frame rearrangements with V and J assigned. Such tables are incomplete; in checked studies, under half of the missing clones stem from an unresolved V gene, and the remainder is unexplained. The sample yields about 2,800 clones; 75% to 85% were counted once. The ten largest account for 8.5% to 9% of the sample. The input for sequencing was tumor tissue, taken from a patient who underwent chemoradiotherapy. The receptors originated from a human donor with HPV-associated anogenital cancer.

V and J are TRBV15 and TRBJ2-1; D unclear. This CDR3 spans 14 amino acids. Germline V gene data show CDR1 as LNHNV and CDR2 as YYDKDF (reference sequence). Trimming pared 5 bases from V and 3 bases from J, leaving 11 bases between. The CDR3 loop reads CATSRGGDYNEQFF. DNA of the CDR3: TGTGCCACCAGCCGCGGCGGCGACTACAATGAGCAGTTCTTC. Combining the CDR3 with reference TRBV15 and TRBJ2-1 gives the whole variable domain DAMVIQNPRYQVTQFGKPVTLSCSQTLNHNVMYWYQQKSSQAPKLLFHYYDKDFNNEADTPDNFQSRRPNTSFCFLDIRSPGLGDTAMYLCATSRGGDYNEQFFGPGTRLTVL.

This clone appeared once. The chain recombines TRBV5-1 with TRBJ2-2; D perhaps matches TRBD1 (6 bases). The CDR3 is 14 amino acids. CDR1 is SGHRS, CDR2 YFSETQ, per germline. V was clipped by 5 bases and J by 6 bases, with 14 bases between them. The CDR3 sequence is CASSLNTGSGELFF. CDR3 DNA: TGCGCCAGCAGTTTAAATACAGGGTCCGGGGAGCTGTTTTTT.

The V gene is TRBV5-1, the J gene TRBJ1-6; D ambiguous. Germline CDR1 and CDR2: SGHRS and YFSETQ. The CDR3 covers 14 residues. The germline V and J ends were trimmed by 0 bases and 9 bases, with 10 bases remaining between them. For the CDR3, the DNA is TGCGCCAGCAGCTTGGATAGGAGAAGTTCACCCCTCCACTTT. This translates into CASSLDRRSSPLHF.

The rearrangement links TRBV11-2 to TRBJ1-1, with D perhaps TRBD1 (5 bases). V lost 4 bases and J lost 11, with 17 bases in between. The CDR3 loop spans 13 amino acids. Germline V gene data show CDR1 as SGHAT and CDR2 as FQNNGV. Here the CDR3 reads CASSYHLQDKAFF. CDR3 nucleotide sequence: TGTGCCAGCAGCTACCACCTCCAGGACAAGGCTTTCTTT.

This clone showed up just once. V usage is TRBV6-6 and J usage is TRBJ2-2; D is ambiguous. In germline, CDR1 is MNHNY, CDR2 SVGAGI (reference sequence). V was trimmed by 7 bases and J by 2 bases, leaving 11 bases between them. The CDR3 runs to 14 residues. The CDR3 loop reads CASTYGLNTGELFF. In DNA form, the CDR3 reads TGTGCCAGCACTTATGGGTTAAACACCGGGGAGCTGTTTTTT.

The rearrangement links TRBV18 to TRBJ1-1; no reliable D call. Trimming stripped 1 base from V and 0 bases from J, with 9 bases between. Germline V CDR1 and CDR2: KGHSH, LQKENI. The CDR3 has 15 residues. The CDR3 sequence is CASSPRDGMNTEAFF. The DNA for the CDR3 is TGTGCCAGCTCACCACGGGATGGTATGAACACTGAAGCTTTCTTT.

This clone was seen only once. This sequence joins TRBV7-9 and TRBJ2-7, with no clear D. The germline gives CDR1 SEHNR, CDR2 FQNEAQ (reference sequence). The CDR3 is made up of 14 amino acids. Trimming pared 1 base from V and 0 bases from J, leaving 7 bases between. The CDR3 is CASSLGKGSYEQYF. DNA for the CDR3: TGTGCCAGCAGCTTAGGGAAGGGCTCCTACGAGCAGTACTTC. The full variable domain, completed using reference TRBV7-9 and TRBJ2-7, is DTGVSQNPRHKITKRGQNVTFRCDPISEHNRLYWYRQTLGQGPEFLTYFQNEAQLEKSRLLSDRFSAERPKGSFSTLEIQRTEQGDSAMYLCASSLGKGSYEQYFGPGTRLTVT.

The chain employs TRBV11-2 and TRBJ2-7; TRBD1 matches at 9 bases. CDR1 is SGHAT, CDR2 FQNNGV, per germline. This CDR3 is 15 amino acids long. Germline trimming cut 4 bases from V and 7 bases from J; bases unmatched to any gene: 11. CDR3: CASSWGTGSHREQYF. The CDR3, as DNA: TGTGCCAGCAGCTGGGGGACAGGGTCTCATCGTGAGCAGTACTTC.

This sequence joins TRBV29-1 and TRBJ1-2, with D maybe TRBD1 (6 bases). Per germline, CDR1 SQVTM and CDR2 ANQGSEA. This CDR3 has 12 amino acids. Trimming cost V 2 bases and J 4 bases, with 8 bases left between them. CDR3 sequence (DNA): TGCAGCGTTGAACAGGGGAGCTATGGCTACACCTTC. Residues: CSVEQGSYGYTF.

This rearrangement joins TRBV30 to TRBJ1-5, with D tentatively TRBD1 (5 bases). Looked up from germline, CDR1 is GTSNPN and CDR2 is SVGIG (reference sequence). The V gene lost 0 bases and the J gene lost 0 bases, with 9 bases spanning the gap. The CDR3 is 15 residues long. In DNA, the CDR3 is TGTGCCTGGAGTGTCTCTGGGGCTAGCAATCAGCCCCAGCATTTT. As protein: CAWSVSGASNQPQHF.

The chain couples TRBV5-5 to TRBJ1-2; TRBD1 might be the D (6 bases). This CDR3 contains 16 residues. CDR1 SGHKS and CDR2 YYEKEE come from the germline V gene (reference sequence). Trimming stripped 0 bases from V and 0 bases from J, with 12 bases between. The CDR3 region has the DNA TGTGCCAGCAGCTTGGGACCCCGGGACACTAACTATGGCTACACCTTC. This sequence encodes CASSLGPRDTNYGYTF.

The chain is built from TRBV5-1 and TRBJ2-5, with D possibly TRBD1 on 6 matching bases. V dropped 0 bases and J dropped 4 bases, with 7 bases sitting between them. The V gene's germline CDR1 is SGHRS and CDR2 YFSETQ. This CDR3 region has 13 residues. The CDR3 sequence is CASSLGGGETQYF. The DNA of the CDR3 is TGCGCCAGCAGCTTGGGAGGGGGAGAGACCCAGTACTTC.

The gene calls are TRBV10-2 and TRBJ2-7; 7 positions match TRBD2. The V and J ends lost 5 bases and 9 bases, in that order; junction bases with no gene match: 10. The CDR3 has 13 residues. The V gene's germline CDR1 is WSHSY and CDR2 SAAADI. DNA of the CDR3: TGCGCCAGCAGTTCCCCCGCTAGCGGCGTGCAGTACTTC. This encodes CASSSPASGVQYF.

V usage is TRBV7-9 and J usage is TRBJ2-7; 12 bases line up with TRBD1. The CDR3 sequence is 15 residues long. Germline CDR1 and CDR2: SEHNR and FQNEAQ (reference sequence). The V gene end was trimmed by 3 bases and the J gene end by 6 bases; junction bases not matched to a gene: 6. The CDR3 nucleotides are TGTGCCAGCAGCTTTGTCGGGACAGGGGGCTTCGAGCAGTACTTC. It is translated as CASSFVGTGGFEQYF.

The chain couples TRBV6-6 to TRBJ2-7, with TRBD1 matching over 7 bases. The V and J ends lost 8 bases and 0 bases, in that order; junction bases with no gene match: 7. The CDR3 is 14 amino acids. Germline V gene sequence: CDR1 MNHNY, CDR2 SVGAGI (reference sequence). The CDR3, as DNA: TGTGCCAGCCGCCCCTGGGACAGCTCCTACGAGCAGTACTTC. The encoded protein is CASRPWDSSYEQYF.

Turning to this clone: A junction end diverges from the germline sequence, so it may reflect a read error. The chain employs TRBV9 and TRBJ1-1; 12 bases line up with TRBD1. The CDR3 consists of 16 residues. The germline CDR1 and CDR2 sequences are SGDLS and YYNGEE. CDR3 in DNA: TGTGTCAGCAGCGTAGGTGGGGGACAGGGGGCAACTGAAGCTTTCTTT. It encodes CVSSVGGGQGATEAFF. The variable domain in full, completed from reference TRBV9 and TRBJ1-1, reads DSGVTQTPKHLITATGQRVTLRCSPRSGDLSVYWYQQSLDQGLQFLIQYYNGEERAKGNILERFSAQQFPDLHSELNLSSLELGDSALYFCVSSVGGGQGATEAFFGQGTRLTVV.

The chain couples TRBV5-1 to TRBJ1-2, with D perhaps matching TRBD1 (6 bases). The CDR3 length is 15 residues. Trimming took 0 bases from V and 4 from J, leaving 13 bases between them. Per germline, CDR1 SGHRS and CDR2 YFSETQ. The DNA for the CDR3 is TGCGCCAGCAGCTTGGAGCTAGGACAGACCTATGGCTACACCTTC. It translates to CASSLELGQTYGYTF.

The chain joins TRBV10-1 to TRBJ2-5; 7 nucleotides align to TRBD1. This CDR3 region has 14 residues. The junction had 3 bases not matched to a gene; V was cut back by 2 bases and J by 3 bases. Germline V CDR1 and CDR2: WNHNN, SYGVQD (reference sequence). The CDR3 DNA is TGCGCCAGCAGTGAGGGGACAGAGAAAGAGACCCAGTACTTC. It translates to CASSEGTEKETQYF.

The sample holds one count of this clone. J is TRBJ2-2 and V is TRBV2; TRBD1 matches 11 bases. The V segment lost 4 bases and the J segment 0 bases; nucleotides outside the gene matches: 7. The CDR3 spans 18 residues. The germline V gene has CDR1 SNHLY and CDR2 FYNNEI. Written as DNA, the CDR3 is TGTGCCAGCAGTGGGCGGACAGGGGGCCTCGCGAACACCGGGGAGCTGTTTTTT. Protein product: CASSGRTGGLANTGELFF.

A word on this clone: Germline and junction disagree at one end, which may indicate a read error. The rearrangement uses TRBV15 and TRBJ2-7, with 8 bases lining up with TRBD1. The length of the CDR3 is 15 residues. CDR1 and CDR2 (germline): LNHNV, YYDKDF (reference sequence). The CDR3 DNA reads as TGTGCCACCAGCAGAGGTCAGGGGGCCCCCTACAAGCAGTACTTC. Translated, it gives CATSRGQGAPYKQYF.

The rearrangement joins TRBV7-9 to TRBJ2-2, with TRBD1 matching over 9 bases. The V gene end was trimmed by 5 bases and the J gene end by 5 bases; junction bases not matched to a gene: 6. The CDR3 consists of 15 residues. Germline V gene sequence: CDR1 SEHNR, CDR2 FQNEAQ (reference sequence). The chain's CDR3 is CASSRGQGRTGELFF. The CDR3 nucleotides are TGTGCCAGCAGCCGGGGACAGGGCAGAACCGGGGAGCTGTTTTTT.

This chain uses TRBV7-8 with TRBJ2-1; no firm D call. The CDR3 runs to 12 residues. V lost 4 bases to trimming and J lost 12 bases, with 13 bases between them. Looked up from germline, CDR1 is SGHVS and CDR2 is FQNEAQ. CDR3 in amino acids: CASSSSGTRQFF. The CDR3 nucleotides are TGTGCCAGCAGCTCGTCCGGAACCAGGCAGTTCTTC.